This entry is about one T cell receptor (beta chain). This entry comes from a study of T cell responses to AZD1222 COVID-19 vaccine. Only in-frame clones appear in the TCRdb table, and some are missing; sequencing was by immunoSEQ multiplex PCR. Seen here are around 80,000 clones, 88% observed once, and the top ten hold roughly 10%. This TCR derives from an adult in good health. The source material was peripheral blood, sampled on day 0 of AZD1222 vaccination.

In DNA form, the CDR3 reads TGTGCCAGCAGAAACGCCGGACAGCCAGGGGGAGAGACCCAGTACTTC. Amino acids: CASRNAGQPGGETQYF. The chain is built from TRBV28 and TRBJ2-5; 7 nucleotides match TRBD1. J was trimmed by 4 bases and V by 6 bases; bases with no gene match: 14. The CDR3 runs 16 residues. Looked up from germline, CDR1 is MDHEN and CDR2 is SYDVKM. The full variable domain, its missing parts supplied by reference TRBV28 and TRBJ2-5, is DVKVTQSSRYLVKRTGEKVFLECVQDMDHENMFWYRQDPGLGLRLIYFSYDVKMKEKGDIPEGYSVSREKKERFSLILESASTNQTSMYLCASRNAGQPGGETQYFGPGTRLLVL.